The present T cell receptor (beta chain) was sequenced within a study of PD-1 blockade in classical Hodgkin lymphoma. Concerning this clone: No antigen is known for it. The junction shows a germline mismatch at one end, possibly a read error.

The method was immunoSEQ multiplex PCR; TCRdb's version includes in-frame clones alone and lacks a portion of them. The sample has some 41,000 clones; about three quarters are singletons. The CDR3 extends over 16 amino acids. Germline CDR1 reads SGHVS; CDR2 reads FQNEAQ. In every patient, relapse followed autologous stem cell transplantation, while exposure to brentuximab vedotin differed. Study conclusions and caveats: Those starting nivolumab under 1 year post-ASCT were excluded.

The TCR comes from a human donor with classical Hodgkin lymphoma. The chain combines TRBV7-8 with TRBJ2-2, with D perhaps TRBD1 or TRBD2 (5 bases each). The sequences come from peripheral blood mononuclear cells (PBMCs), collected at baseline. The CDR3 here is CASIAGHPRRAGELLF. In nucleotides, the CDR3 is TGTGCCAGCATCGCCGGACACCCCCGGCGAGCCGGGGAGCTGCTTTTT. Filled out from reference TRBV7-8 and TRBJ2-2, the complete variable domain reads GAGVSQSPRYKVAKRGQDVALRCDPISGHVSLFWYQQALGQGPEFLTYFQNEAQLDKSGLPSDRFFAERPEGSVSTLKIQRTQQEDSAVYLCASIAGHPRRAGELLFGEGSRLTVL.